A single sample is the source of the 15 T cell receptor beta chains below, sequenced in a study of blood T cell repertoires in COVID-19. Sequencing was performed with immunoSEQ multiplex PCR; in TCRdb, only in-frame clones are kept and a portion is missing. The table includes about 97,000 clones, more than 80% detected once. Sequencing used peripheral blood. These receptors were taken from a human donor in a cohort sampled during active COVID-19.

The chain is built from TRBV5-1 and TRBJ1-5; perhaps TRBD2 as D (5 bases). Judging by the DNA end, TRBJ2-3 fits better; the J call may be wrong. The CDR3 spans 15 residues. Germline CDR1 SGHRS, CDR2 YFSETQ. The CDR3 DNA follows: TGCGCCAGCAGCACCGAGGGCGTCGGCAATCAGCCCCAGTATTTT. Its protein product is CASSTEGVGNQPQYF.

This clone occurred once. The chain recombines TRBV11-3 with TRBJ2-2; D perhaps matches TRBD2 (6 bases). Germline assignment: CDR1 SGHNT and CDR2 YENEEA. Trimming left V 5 bases short and J 0 bases short, with 7 bases between. The CDR3 covers 14 residues. CDR3 in amino acids: CASSPGANTGELFF. Here the CDR3 DNA reads TGTGCCAGCAGCCCGGGAGCGAACACCGGGGAGCTGTTTTTT.

For the CDR3, the DNA is TGTGCCAGCAGTCCCACCCGACTACGGGGAGGGGAGCTGTTTTTT. Translated: CASSPTRLRGGELFF. This chain uses TRBV6-6 with TRBJ2-2; TRBD2 might be the D (5 bases). CDR3 size: 15 residues. Germline V gene lookup returns CDR1 MNHNY and CDR2 SVGAGI (reference sequence). The V end lost 5 bases, the J end lost 8 bases, and 18 bases lay between the germline ends.

The chain is built from TRBV2 and TRBJ2-3; the match to TRBD2 covers 14 bases. This CDR3 is 16 amino acids long. The germline V gene has CDR1 SNHLY and CDR2 FYNNEI. The ends lost 10 bases at V and 4 bases at J; junction bases unmatched: 10. The CDR3: CAIRGTSGGTSDTQYF. CDR3 nucleotides: TGTGCCATCCGCGGGACTAGCGGGGGCACTTCAGATACGCAGTATTTT.

The chain links TRBV3-1 (or the pseudogene TRBV3-2) to TRBJ2-7, with 11 bases that match TRBD2. V was pared by 0 bases and J by 4 bases, with 8 bases of the junction left unmatched. Germline CDR1 is LGHDT and CDR2 is YNNKEL (reference sequence). The CDR3 length is 17 residues. The CDR3 DNA reads TGTGCCAGCAGCCAAGATATATTGACTAGCGGGGAATACGAGCAGTACTTC. Protein product: CASSQDILTSGEYEQYF.

The V gene is TRBV30, the J gene TRBJ1-3; D gene ambiguous. V lost 3 bases and J lost 0, with 15 bases in between. The CDR3 loop spans 16 amino acids. Germline values: CDR1 GTSNPN, CDR2 SVGIG (reference sequence). Written as DNA, the CDR3 is TGTGCCTGGAGCCGGGGAGCGGTGAGCTCTGGAAACACCATATATTTT. This translates into CAWSRGAVSSGNTIYF.

This rearrangement joins TRBV3-1 (or the pseudogene TRBV3-2) to TRBJ1-2, with D maybe TRBD1 (5 bases). Trimming left V 0 bases short and J 7 bases short, with 12 bases between. From germline, CDR1 is LGHDT and CDR2 YNNKEL (reference sequence). The CDR3 loop spans 14 amino acids. The CDR3 region is CASSQDVTGSGYTF. In DNA, the CDR3 is TGTGCCAGCAGCCAAGATGTAACAGGTTCTGGCTACACCTTC.

This chain uses TRBV4-3 with TRBJ2-7; D remains ambiguous. Germline V gives CDR1 LGHNA, CDR2 YSLEER. The CDR3 extends over 14 amino acids. V was shortened by 2 bases and J by 2 bases, with 10 bases between the two germline ends. The CDR3 bases are TGCGCCAGCAGCCAATTCGGTGGTGCCTACGAGCAGTACTTC. Translated: CASSQFGGAYEQYF.

The chain is built from TRBV10-3 and TRBJ1-2; 7 bases are a match to TRBD1. CDR1 ENHRY and CDR2 SYGVKD come from the germline V gene. Germline trimming cut 7 bases from V and 2 bases from J; bases unmatched to any gene: 7. This CDR3 region has 14 residues. For the CDR3, the DNA is TGTGCCATCACGGGACAGCATACCAACTATGGCTACACCTTC. Translated: CAITGQHTNYGYTF.

The J gene is TRBJ2-5, the V gene TRBV9; 9 positions match TRBD1. CDR3 length: 14 amino acids. The junction had 5 bases not matched to a gene; V was cut back by 4 bases and J by 4 bases. Germline V gene sequence: CDR1 SGDLS, CDR2 YYNGEE. CDR3 DNA sequence: TGTGCCAGCAGCTTTACAGGGGGCCGAGAGACCCAGTACTTC. Amino acid sequence: CASSFTGGRETQYF.

This chain uses TRBV7-8 with TRBJ1-1; D remains ambiguous. Deletions cut 4 bases from V and 2 bases from J, with 14 bases between. This CDR3 comprises 15 residues. Per germline, CDR1 SGHVS and CDR2 FQNEAQ. The CDR3 region is CASSSPVGPNTEAFF. CDR3 nucleotide sequence: TGTGCCAGCAGCTCCCCCGTTGGGCCAAACACTGAAGCTTTCTTT.

This clone was counted a single time. The genes are TRBV11-1 and TRBJ2-7; TRBD2 might be the D (6 bases). Germline CDR1 SGHAT, CDR2 FQDESV (reference sequence). V lost 5 bases and J 0 bases, leaving 17 bases between the germline ends. The CDR3 runs 16 residues. CDR3 loop: CASSPLRGMSSYEQYF. For the CDR3, the DNA is TGTGCCAGCAGCCCCTTGCGGGGAATGAGCTCCTACGAGCAGTACTTC.

This chain joins TRBV27 and TRBJ1-5; tentative D call: TRBD1 (5 bases). Germline V gene data show CDR1 as MNHEY and CDR2 as SMNVEV (reference sequence). Trimming left V 5 bases short and J 7 bases short, with 15 bases between. There are 14 residues in the CDR3. Here the CDR3 DNA reads TGTGCCAGCAGTGGGGGGGGGTGCGGACAGCCCCAGCATTTT. Amino acid sequence: CASSGGGCGQPQHF.

The chain recombines TRBV4-1 with TRBJ2-5; TRBD1 matches at 9 bases. The V gene's germline CDR1 is MGHRA and CDR2 YSYEKL. V was clipped by 1 base and J by 3 bases; unmatched bases: 3. This CDR3 has 15 amino acids. CDR3 residues: CASSQAGTGKETQYF. In DNA form, the CDR3 reads TGCGCCAGCAGCCAAGCCGGGACAGGGAAAGAGACCCAGTACTTC.

The V gene is TRBV6-6, the J gene TRBJ1-1, with 9 bases lining up with TRBD1. Germline V gene sequence: CDR1 MNHNY, CDR2 SVGAGI (reference sequence). V lost 8 bases, J lost 0 bases, and 4 bases stayed unmatched. The CDR3 sequence is 14 residues long. CDR3 sequence: CASRRTGVNTEAFF. Written as DNA, the CDR3 is TGTGCCAGCCGACGGACAGGGGTGAACACTGAAGCTTTCTTT.